Below, 10 T cell receptor beta chains from the same sample are listed, as sequenced in a study of T cell changes during pregnancy in multiple sclerosis. Data came from immunoSEQ multiplex PCR; TCRdb stores just in-frame clones and leaves some out. Among around 41,000 clones, around 90% were seen once, and the ten largest hold under 0.4%. The sample was CD4+ T cells from peripheral blood mononuclear cells, taken in the third trimester of pregnancy. The source is a female donor in good health, enrolled as a control in a pregnancy study.

The chain has TRBV10-3 and TRBJ2-1; D is uncertain. V was cut by 3 bases and J by 5 bases, with 14 bases left in between. Germline CDR1 is ENHRY and CDR2 is SYGVKD. This CDR3 contains 15 residues. The CDR3 bases are TGTGCCATCAGTGAACTACTAAACTCAGACAATGAGCAGTTCTTC. It yields the protein CAISELLNSDNEQFF.

The rearrangement links TRBV5-1 to TRBJ1-1; D may be TRBD1 (5 bases). Trimming removed 4 bases at V and 3 bases at J, with 16 bases between. The CDR3 covers 15 residues. The germline V gene encodes CDR1 SGHRS and CDR2 YFSETQ. The CDR3 loop is CASSLLGAGDTEAFF. In nucleotides, the CDR3 is TGCGCCAGCAGCCTACTTGGGGCGGGGGACACTGAAGCTTTCTTT.

This clone occurred once. The rearrangement joins TRBV2 to TRBJ2-7; 11 bases fit TRBD2. J lost 7 bases, V lost 8 bases, and 7 bases had no gene match. Germline V gives CDR1 SNHLY, CDR2 FYNNEI. The CDR3 consists of 13 residues. The CDR3 nucleotides are TGTGCCAGCCTACTAGCGGGAGACCGGGAGCAGTACTTC. This codes for CASLLAGDREQYF.

V is TRBV7-3 and J is TRBJ2-5; no clear D. Trimming cost V 2 bases and J 5 bases, with 9 bases left between them. Germline loops: CDR1 SGHTA, CDR2 FQGTGA. The CDR3 is 13 amino acids. The CDR3 DNA follows: TGTGCCAGCAGCTTACAGGCTCGGGAGACCCAGTACTTC. The encoded protein is CASSLQARETQYF. The complete variable domain, with remaining parts taken from reference TRBV7-3 and TRBJ2-5, reads GAGVSQTPSNKVTEKGKYVELRCDPISGHTALYWYRQSLGQGPEFLIYFQGTGAADDSGLPNDRFFAVRPEGSVSTLKIQRTERGDSAVYLCASSLQARETQYFGPGTRLLVL.

The CDR3 loop is CASSPTGMASYEQYF. The CDR3 DNA follows: TGTGCCAGCAGTCCCACAGGGATGGCTAGCTACGAGCAGTACTTC. V usage is TRBV6-5 and J usage is TRBJ2-7; D is possibly TRBD1 (6 bases). The CDR3 has 15 residues. V dropped 5 bases and J dropped 3 bases, with 17 bases sitting between them. The germline V gene has CDR1 MNHEY and CDR2 SVGAGI.

The rearrangement joins TRBV7-9 to TRBJ2-1; 11 nucleotides agree with TRBD2. The trim removed 5 bases at V and 7 bases at J, leaving 7 bases unmatched. CDR1 and CDR2 (germline): SEHNR, FQNEAQ (reference sequence). The CDR3 runs to 15 residues. This chain's CDR3 is CASSKGLADSNEQFF. The CDR3 DNA sequence: TGTGCCAGCAGCAAGGGACTAGCGGACTCAAATGAGCAGTTCTTC.

This chain uses TRBV27 with TRBJ2-7, with 9 positions matching TRBD1. Trimming at V came to 5 bases and at J to 6 bases, leaving 17 bases not matched to a gene. The germline V gene encodes CDR1 MNHEY and CDR2 SMNVEV (reference sequence). The CDR3 is made up of 17 amino acids. CDR3 loop: CASSPIAGQGGRAEQYF. The CDR3, as DNA: TGTGCCAGCAGTCCAATCGCGGGACAGGGAGGTCGAGCCGAGCAGTACTTC.

The chain combines TRBV11-2 with TRBJ1-3; D is uncertain. Per the germline V gene, CDR1 is SGHAT and CDR2 is FQNNGV. Between the trimmed V and J ends, which lost 8 bases and 3 bases, there was a span of 17 bases. This CDR3 spans 15 amino acids. CDR3 DNA: TGTGCCAGCTCGCTCCCGAGGGTTCTTGGAAACACCATATATTTT. Translating it yields CASSLPRVLGNTIYF.

The gene calls are TRBV19 and TRBJ1-2; D gene uncertain. CDR1 LNHDA and CDR2 SQIVND come from the germline V gene (reference sequence). The V and J ends lost 6 bases and 8 bases respectively, with 10 bases between them. The CDR3 runs 11 residues. The CDR3 is CASSQLLGYTF. The CDR3 coding sequence is TGTGCCAGTAGCCAACTGTTGGGCTACACCTTC.

This chain joins TRBV19 and TRBJ2-1, with 7 nucleotides matching TRBD1. CDR3 length: 15 amino acids. Germline V CDR1 and CDR2: LNHDA, SQIVND (reference sequence). V shed 6 bases, J shed 4 bases, and the junction held 9 bases outside the gene matches. The CDR3 sequence: CASRGDRGEYNEQFF. Written as DNA, the CDR3 is TGTGCCAGTAGGGGGGACAGAGGAGAATACAATGAGCAGTTCTTC.